This T cell receptor (beta chain) was documented in a study of siplizumab effects on memory and regulatory T cells. The study, taken as a whole, reports: Unstimulated subset assignment was obtained for only a minor fraction of alloreactive clones. In siplizumab cultures, the suppressive function of proliferating Tregs remained unconfirmed.

Per the germline V gene, CDR1 is LGHNA and CDR2 is YNFKEQ. The CDR3 extends over 14 amino acids. J was trimmed by 7 bases and V by 8 bases; bases with no gene match: 8. The protocol was immunoSEQ multiplex PCR, while the TCRdb copy is restricted to in-frame clones and leaves out a portion. Here the sample spans about 50,000 clones, roughly 93% being singletons. Points on this clone: As yet, its antigen is unknown.

This sequence originates from a human donor in good health. This chain connects TRBV4-2 to TRBJ2-1, with 10 bases lining up with TRBD2. Input material: CD8+ T cells sorted from blood. CDR3 coding DNA: TGTGCCAGCTCCTTGCCAGCGGGAGGGAATGAGCAGTTCTTC. Amino acids: CASSLPAGGNEQFF.